One sample yielded the 13 T cell receptor beta chains listed below, sequenced in a study of T cell responses to AZD1222 COVID-19 vaccine. Generated by immunoSEQ multiplex PCR, the TCRdb table keeps only in-frame clones and is missing some. The table shows about 130,000 clones, with 87% occurring only once. The sample here was peripheral blood, taken on day 0 of AZD1222 vaccination. All receptors derive from an adult in good health.

About this clone: The junction shows a germline mismatch at one end, possibly a read error. This chain uses TRBV6-2 or TRBV6-3 with TRBJ2-7; no reliable D call. Per the germline V gene, CDR1 is MNHEY and CDR2 is SVGEGT. The CDR3 extends over 11 amino acids. As DNA, the CDR3 is TGTGCCAGCAGCTACTCCCTCGAGCAGTACTTC. As protein: CASSYSLEQYF.

The chain is built from TRBV21-1 and TRBJ1-1; the table calls TRBD1, which could not be checked here. TRBV21-1 is described as a pseudogene. This CDR3 region has 15 residues. In nucleotides, the CDR3 is TGTGCCAGCAGCAAAGAGCAGGGGGCTCAGGCTGAAGCTTTCTTT. This encodes CASSKEQGAQAEAFF.

This rearrangement joins TRBV30 to TRBJ1-2; D may be TRBD1 (6 bases). Germline CDR1 reads GTSNPN; CDR2 reads SVGIG (reference sequence). V lost 5 bases, J lost 3 bases, and 16 bases lay in between. The CDR3 contains 14 residues. The CDR3 DNA reads TGTGCCTGGGGGGGGCTGGGACACGACTATGGCTACACCTTC. Protein: CAWGGLGHDYGYTF.

This clone occurred once. This rearrangement joins TRBV6-1 to TRBJ1-2, with D maybe TRBD1 (6 bases). V gave up 3 bases and J gave up 3 bases, with 8 bases separating them. The CDR3 contains 13 residues. Germline CDR1 is MNHNS and CDR2 is SASEGT. The CDR3 spells CASSEAGDYGYTF. CDR3 DNA sequence: TGTGCCAGCAGTGAGGCAGGGGACTATGGCTACACCTTC.

The chain combines TRBV7-8 with TRBJ2-7; D remains unclear. Germline lookup yields CDR1 SGHVS and CDR2 FQNEAQ. The CDR3 runs to 13 residues. Between the trimmed V and J ends, which lost 4 bases and 0 bases, there was a span of 7 bases. The CDR3 nucleotides are TGTGCCAGCAGCTATCTCAGCTCCTACGAGCAGTACTTC. Translation gives CASSYLSSYEQYF.

This clone came up once. The chain carries TRBV4-1 and TRBJ2-3; D is uncertain. V was pared by 3 bases and J by 1 base, with 5 bases between. This CDR3 is built from 13 residues. Germline V gene sequence: CDR1 MGHRA, CDR2 YSYEKL. CDR3 amino acids: CASSHPGTDTQYF. In nucleotides, the CDR3 is TGCGCCAGCAGCCACCCGGGCACAGATACGCAGTATTTT.

This clone was recorded once. The genes are TRBV7-9 and TRBJ1-5, with 7 nucleotides matching TRBD1. Germline values: CDR1 SEHNR, CDR2 FQNEAQ (reference sequence). The V segment lost 5 bases and the J segment 1 base; nucleotides outside the gene matches: 8. This CDR3 has 16 amino acids. CDR3 coding DNA: TGTGCCAGCAGCCACGGAGAGGGGGCAAGCAATCAGCCCCAGCATTTT. Encoded protein: CASSHGEGASNQPQHF.

This chain uses TRBV30 with TRBJ1-1; D remains unclear. The CDR3 sequence is 11 residues long. CDR1 is GTSNPN and CDR2 is SVGIG in the germline V gene (reference sequence). V lost 6 bases and J lost 0, with 5 bases in between. CDR3 sequence reads: CACKMNTEAFF. The DNA of the CDR3 is TGTGCCTGTAAAATGAACACTGAAGCTTTCTTT.

This clone was detected only once. This rearrangement joins TRBV6-5 to TRBJ2-7; D might be TRBD1 (7 bases). This CDR3 spans 15 amino acids. V was pared by 4 bases and J by 1 base, with 14 bases between. The V gene's germline CDR1 is MNHEY and CDR2 SVGAGI. CDR3 sequence reads: CASSSQTGTSYEQYF. Written as DNA, the CDR3 is TGTGCCAGCAGTTCTCAGACAGGGACTTCCTACGAGCAGTACTTC.

The V gene is TRBV28, the J gene TRBJ1-3, with a tentative D call TRBD1 (6 bases). The CDR3 extends over 17 amino acids. V was clipped by 2 bases and J by 0 bases, with 14 bases between them. Germline V lookup: CDR1 MDHEN, CDR2 SYDVKM. The CDR3 loop is CASSLPRGSYSGNTIYF. CDR3 nucleotide sequence: TGTGCCAGCAGTTTACCCAGGGGTTCCTACTCTGGAAACACCATATATTTT.

This chain uses TRBV12-3 or TRBV12-4 with TRBJ2-2, with unresolved D. The CDR3 runs to 13 residues. The V end lost 6 bases, the J end lost 5 bases, and 10 bases lay between the germline ends. CDR3 loop: CASRMGFTGELFF. CDR3 DNA sequence: TGTGCCAGCAGGATGGGGTTTACCGGGGAGCTGTTTTTT.

This sequence joins TRBV4-1 and TRBJ1-4; 10 bases are shared with TRBD1. CDR1 MGHRA and CDR2 YSYEKL come from the germline V gene. The CDR3 runs to 16 residues. V dropped 5 bases and J dropped 5; count of bases not matched to a gene: 8. The CDR3 DNA is TGCGCCAGCAGCTATAACCCGGGACAGGGGAATGAAAAACTGTTTTTT. As protein: CASSYNPGQGNEKLFF.

This sequence joins TRBV15 and TRBJ1-5, with D perhaps matching TRBD1 (5 bases). The V and J ends lost 4 bases and 1 base respectively, with 8 bases between them. CDR1 and CDR2 (germline): LNHNV, YYDKDF (reference sequence). The CDR3 contains 14 residues. The DNA for the CDR3 is TGTGCCACCAGCACGACAGCCAGCAATCAGCCCCAGCATTTT. Encoded protein: CATSTTASNQPQHF.